This T cell receptor beta chain derives from a study of T cell responses to AZD1222 COVID-19 vaccine. Sequencing used immunoSEQ multiplex PCR; TCRdb keeps in-frame clones, though not all of them. This table has about 130,000 clones, over 75% appearing once. The sequence came from an adult in good health. The sample consisted of peripheral blood, taken on day 0 of AZD1222 vaccination.

CDR3: CASSPPRADGYTF. The CDR3 DNA reads TGTGCCAGCTCACCACCCCGGGCTGATGGCTACACCTTC. The chain couples TRBV18 to TRBJ1-2; D is ambiguous. The V end was cut by 0 bases, the J end by 6 bases, with 8 bases between. Germline V gene data show CDR1 as KGHSH and CDR2 as LQKENI. This CDR3 has 13 residues.